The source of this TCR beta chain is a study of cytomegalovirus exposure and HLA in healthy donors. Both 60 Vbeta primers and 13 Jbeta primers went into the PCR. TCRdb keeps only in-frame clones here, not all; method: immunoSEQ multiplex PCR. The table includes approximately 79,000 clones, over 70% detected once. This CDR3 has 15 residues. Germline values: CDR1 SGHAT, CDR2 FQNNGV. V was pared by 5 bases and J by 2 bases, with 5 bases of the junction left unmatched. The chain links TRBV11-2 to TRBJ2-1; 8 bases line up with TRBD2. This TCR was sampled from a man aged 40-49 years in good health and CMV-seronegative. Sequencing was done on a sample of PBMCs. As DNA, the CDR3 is TGTGCCAGCAGCGTGGGAGCGGGAGCCTACAATGAGCAGTTCTTC. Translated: CASSVGAGAYNEQFF.